A selection of T cell receptor beta chains follows, all from one sample in a study of T cells after yellow fever vaccination. Each CDR3 protein is one row after TCRdb ran MiXCR on the 5' RACE reads. The sample records around 230,000 distinct CDR3 sequences, approximately 6.8% being singletons. The specimen was CD4+ T cells sorted from PBMCs, collected on the day of the yellow fever booster vaccination. The receptor set was obtained from a man aged 30 to 45 who received the YFV17D yellow fever vaccine. Both conserved end residues are part of each CDR3. Fields, in order: clone size, J gene, CDR3 length, V gene, D gene, CDR3 protein, CDR3 DNA. The D gene is left open where the match is weak. The size of a clone is reported for some rows only, either as once, few or many, or as a class for expanded clones.

size: many; J: TRBJ2-4; length: 14; V: TRBV5-6; D: NA; CDR3: CASSSTGSKNIQYF; DNA: TGTGCCAGCAGCTCAACAGGGTCCAAAAACATTCAGTACTTC
size: NA; J: TRBJ2-5; length: 13; V: TRBV20-1; D: NA; CDR3: CSARDRLLETQYF; DNA: TGCAGTGCTAGAGATCGCCTGTTGGAGACCCAGTACTTC
size: few; J: TRBJ2-1; length: 14; V: TRBV19; D: TRBD2; CDR3: CASGWAGGKNEQFF; DNA: TGTGCCAGTGGGTGGGCGGGGGGAAAGAATGAGCAGTTCTTC
size: few; J: TRBJ2-3; length: 13; V: TRBV20-1; D: NA; CDR3: CSARGQGGTVQYF; DNA: TGCAGTGCTAGGGGGCAGGGGGGGACCGTGCAGTATTTT
size: few; J: TRBJ1-1; length: 14; V: TRBV30; D: NA; CDR3: CAWRGGGKLTEAFF; DNA: TGTGCCTGGAGGGGAGGGGGAAAGCTCACTGAAGCTTTCTTT
size: many; J: TRBJ2-3; length: 16; V: TRBV20-1; D: NA; CDR3: CSARGFSGTSTDTQYF; DNA: TGCAGTGCTAGGGGCTTTAGCGGAACTAGCACAGATACGCAGTATTTT
size: NA; J: TRBJ2-1; length: 15; V: TRBV7-2; D: NA; CDR3: CASSWGRVGGTEQFF; DNA: TGTGCCAGCAGCTGGGGTAGGGTTGGCGGGACTGAGCAGTTCTTC
size: NA; J: TRBJ2-3; length: 17; V: TRBV4-3; D: TRBD2; CDR3: CASSQGGRASGADTQYF; DNA: TGCGCCAGCAGCCAAGGAGGGAGGGCCTCTGGGGCAGATACGCAGTATTTT
size: NA; J: TRBJ1-2; length: 13; V: TRBV28; D: TRBD1; CDR3: CASSRDRFTGYTF; DNA: TGTGCCAGCAGTCGGGACAGGTTTACGGGCTACACCTTC
size: few; J: TRBJ2-1; length: 14; V: TRBV25-1; D: TRBD1; CDR3: CASSYRDRGHEQFF; DNA: TGTGCCAGCAGTTACCGGGACAGGGGTCACGAGCAGTTCTTC
size: NA; J: TRBJ2-1; length: 15; V: TRBV29-1; D: TRBD2; CDR3: CSVGASGLLANEQFF; DNA: TGCAGCGTGGGAGCTAGCGGGCTCCTAGCCAATGAGCAGTTCTTC
size: many; J: TRBJ2-3; length: 15; V: TRBV12-3/TRBV12-4; D: TRBD1; CDR3: CASSGQGGGTDTQYF; DNA: TGTGCCAGCAGTGGACAGGGAGGAGGCACAGATACGCAGTATTTT
size: NA; J: TRBJ2-5; length: 16; V: TRBV5-4; D: NA; CDR3: CASSLGGRGGEETQYF; DNA: TGTGCCAGCAGCTTGGGGGGTCGGGGTGGAGAAGAGACCCAGTACTTC
size: NA; J: TRBJ2-7; length: 14; V: TRBV7-2; D: NA; CDR3: CASSLAARPYEQYF; DNA: TGTGCCAGCAGCTTAGCGGCCCGACCCTACGAGCAGTACTTC
size: many; J: TRBJ2-1; length: 12; V: TRBV5-1; D: NA; CDR3: CASGAARNEQFF; DNA: TGCGCCAGCGGAGCAGCACGCAATGAGCAGTTCTTC
size: few; J: TRBJ2-3; length: 14; V: TRBV4-3; D: NA; CDR3: CASSQDHSTDTQYF; DNA: TGCGCCAGCAGCCAAGATCACAGCACAGATACGCAGTATTTT